This TCR beta chain was sequenced in a study of cytotoxic CD8 clonotypes in ibrutinib-treated CLL. Study-wide context: Within the patient group, ten to twelve were relapsed/refractory and approximately 16 treatment-naive, and 17 were IGHV unmutated.

V was cut by 7 bases and J by 1 base, with 8 bases left in between. Germline assignment: CDR1 MNHNS and CDR2 SASEGT. The CDR3 consists of 13 residues. Only in-frame clones appear in the TCRdb table, and some are missing; sequencing was by immunoSEQ multiplex PCR. The table has more than 110,000 clones, 80% seen once; the top ten hold 7.6%. This receptor was taken from a human donor with chronic lymphocytic leukemia. The starting material was PBMCs, obtained after 36 months of ibrutinib treatment. The chain couples TRBV6-1 to TRBJ1-3; no clear D gene. Here the CDR3 reads CASISGSGNTIYF. The CDR3, as DNA: TGTGCCAGCATCTCAGGTTCTGGAAACACCATATATTTT.